The present entry profiles one T cell receptor (beta chain) with its context. This sample stems from a study of shared clonotypes between healthy human individuals. CDR1 and CDR2 (germline): SGHDT, YYEEEE. V shed 4 bases and J shed 3 bases, with 5 bases lying between them. The CDR3 spans 11 residues. The assay was immunoSEQ multiplex PCR, and TCRdb's table has in-frame clones only and misses some. This table holds some 2,000,000 clones, approximately 94% found once. CD4+ cells underwent separation, giving CD45RA+ naive and CD45RA-negative memory subsets. The sequencing input was naive CD4+ T cells sorted from blood. The sample's subset: CD45RA+ positively selected. The clonotype originates from a man aged 18 to 29 in good health. The rearrangement joins TRBV5-6 to TRBJ2-7; D unresolved. The CDR3 is CASSPVYEQYF. The DNA for the CDR3 is TGTGCCAGCAGCCCGGTCTACGAGCAGTACTTC. Combining the CDR3 with reference TRBV5-6 and TRBJ2-7 gives the whole variable domain DAGVTQSPTHLIKTRGQQVTLRCSPKSGHDTVSWYQQALGQGPQFIFQYYEEEERQRGNFPDRFSGHQFPNYSSELNVNALLLGDSALYLCASSPVYEQYFGPGTRLTVT.